Reported below is one T cell receptor (beta chain). These data are taken from a study of identical twins. Germline assignment: CDR1 MNHEY and CDR2 SVGAGI. The CDR3 is 15 residues long. V lost 2 bases and J lost 7; bases outside the gene matches: 5. Via MiXCR, TCRdb re-called the 5' RACE reads, giving one row per CDR3 protein. The table has 400,000 to 500,000 distinct CDR3 sequences, roughly an eighth seen once; the top ten hold about 1%. In addition, the sample was reused for a study of yellow fever vaccine responses in identical twins.

The source material was CD4+ T cells sorted from blood. The chain has TRBV6-5 and TRBJ1-4; 9 nucleotides match TRBD1. This TCR derives from a young woman in good health. The DNA for the CDR3 is TGTGCCAGCAGTTACGTCGGGACAGGGATTGAAAAACTGTTTTTT. Amino acids: CASSYVGTGIEKLFF.